The 21 T cell receptor beta chains below all came from one sample that was sequenced in a study of T-cell reconstitution after alpha-beta-depleted transplantation in children. During its preparation, the TCRbeta library received unique molecular identifiers. From the PCR reads, TCRdb called clonotypes with MiXCR, one entry per CDR3 protein. Found here are 450,000 to 600,000 distinct CDR3 sequences, approximately 30% of them singletons; the top ten hold 2% to 3%. Source: PBMCs from the stem cell graft donor, taken from the stem cell graft. The receptors were sampled from a human donor who donated a stem cell graft to a child with aplastic anemia.

V gene TRBV4-3 combines with J gene TRBJ1-4; TRBD1 matches at 9 bases. V shed 3 bases, J shed 3 bases, and the junction held 2 bases outside the gene matches. Germline-derived CDR1 and CDR2 are LGHNA and YSLEER. The CDR3 covers 15 residues. The CDR3 region has the DNA TGCGCCAGCAGCCATTACAGGGGGCCTAATGAAAAACTGTTTTTT. Protein: CASSHYRGPNEKLFF.

The chain uses TRBV6-4 and TRBJ2-3; possibly TRBD2 for D (5 bases). The CDR3 loop spans 15 amino acids. Germline-derived CDR1 and CDR2 are MRHNA and SNTAGT. Trimming took 4 bases from V and 5 from J, leaving 16 bases between them. The CDR3 loop is CASSVVGGGGDTQYF. CDR3 nucleotides: TGTGCCAGCAGTGTAGTCGGCGGCGGAGGAGATACGCAGTATTTT.

The J gene is TRBJ2-3, the V gene TRBV5-6, with TRBD2 matching over 7 bases. In germline, CDR1 is SGHDT, CDR2 YYEEEE. The CDR3 totals 14 residues. V lost 2 bases and J lost 2; bases outside the gene matches: 2. The CDR3 loop is CASSFAGDTDTQYF. The CDR3 nucleotides are TGTGCCAGCAGCTTTGCGGGGGACACAGATACGCAGTATTTT.

The V gene is TRBV28, the J gene TRBJ1-5; no clear D. The CDR3 is 14 residues long. Trimming left V 6 bases short and J 5 bases short, with 14 bases between. Germline V gene lookup returns CDR1 MDHEN and CDR2 SYDVKM. CDR3 nucleotide sequence: TGTGCCAGCAGGGGAGGGCTAAAGGATCAGCCCCAGCATTTT. Protein product: CASRGGLKDQPQHF.

The rearrangement uses TRBV30 and TRBJ1-1, with 8 positions matching TRBD1. V lost 2 bases, J lost 1 base, and 6 bases stayed unmatched. CDR1 is GTSNPN and CDR2 is SVGIG in the germline V gene (reference sequence). This CDR3 region has 15 residues. The CDR3 DNA reads TGTGCCTGGAGTCGTCGGACAGGGTCGAACACTGAAGCTTTCTTT. Translated, it gives CAWSRRTGSNTEAFF.

The V and J genes are TRBV12-3 or TRBV12-4 and TRBJ2-5; TRBD1 might be the D (7 bases). The CDR3 is 14 amino acids. Trimming stripped 5 bases from V and 4 bases from J, with 14 bases between. The CDR3 region is CASSRPGGRETQYF. The CDR3 nucleotides are TGTGCCAGCAGTCGCCCAGGGGGGAGAGAGACCCAGTACTTC.

This clonotype was detected a few times. V gene TRBV20-1 combines with J gene TRBJ1-4; D is unclear. The CDR3 runs to 13 residues. CDR1 is DFQATT, CDR2 SNEGSKA, per germline (reference sequence). The ends were cut back, 4 bases at V and 8 bases at J, with 14 bases in the middle. For the CDR3, the DNA is TGCAGTGCTACCGGGGAGGTCGGGGAAAAACTGTTTTTT. Protein product: CSATGEVGEKLFF.

This clonotype occurred a few times. J is TRBJ1-5 and V is TRBV5-6; 7 nucleotides agree with TRBD1. This CDR3 comprises 16 residues. CDR1 and CDR2 from the germline V gene are SGHDT and YYEEEE. V trimming: 4 bases; J trimming: 1 base; junction bases outside the gene matches: 8. The CDR3 region is CASSAGTVRSNQPQHF. The CDR3 DNA sequence: TGTGCCAGCAGCGCGGGGACAGTCAGGAGCAATCAGCCCCAGCATTTT.

The chain recombines TRBV27 with TRBJ2-1, with D unclear. V was trimmed by 5 bases and J by 6 bases, leaving 11 bases between them. Per the germline V gene, CDR1 is MNHEY and CDR2 is SMNVEV (reference sequence). This CDR3 is built from 13 residues. The CDR3 region is CASSVQALNEQFF. CDR3 coding DNA: TGTGCCAGCAGTGTCCAAGCCCTCAATGAGCAGTTCTTC.

This clonotype turned up a few times. The rearrangement links TRBV18 to TRBJ2-1, with 14 bases that match TRBD2. Trimming cost V 1 base and J 2 bases; bases outside gene matches: 1. The germline CDR1 and CDR2 sequences are KGHSH and LQKENI. The CDR3 loop spans 17 amino acids. Here the CDR3 reads CASSPQGLAGAYNEQFF. CDR3 in DNA: TGTGCCAGCTCACCACAGGGACTAGCGGGAGCCTACAATGAGCAGTTCTTC.

V usage is TRBV29-1 and J usage is TRBJ2-7; possible D gene TRBD2, 5 bases. Per the germline V gene, CDR1 is SQVTM and CDR2 is ANQGSEA. The germline V and J ends were trimmed by 5 bases and 6 bases, with 26 bases remaining between them. The CDR3 has 16 residues. CDR3 in amino acids: CSVSARVGLDVLEQYF. The DNA of the CDR3 is TGCAGCGTTTCGGCGAGGGTCGGGCTAGATGTTCTCGAGCAGTACTTC.

The V call is TRBV3-1, the J call TRBJ1-1; D is ambiguous. CDR3 length: 13 amino acids. Germline V gene sequence: CDR1 LGHDT, CDR2 YNNKEL (reference sequence). V gave up 3 bases and J gave up 2 bases, with 7 bases separating them. The CDR3 DNA is TGTGCCAGCAGCCACGAACCAAACACTGAAGCTTTCTTT. Translating it yields CASSHEPNTEAFF.

This clonotype occurred a few times. The chain is built from TRBV20-1 and TRBJ1-1; 8 bases match TRBD1. The CDR3 has 12 amino acids. Germline CDR1 DFQATT, CDR2 SNEGSKA (reference sequence). The V and J ends lost 6 bases and 7 bases, in that order; junction bases with no gene match: 7. The CDR3 DNA sequence: TGCAGTGCGCCGGGGACAGGCAATGAAGCTTTCTTT. Translation gives CSAPGTGNEAFF.

V is TRBV5-4 and J is TRBJ1-2; the D gene is possibly TRBD1 (5 bases). The germline V gene encodes CDR1 SGHNT and CDR2 YYREEE (reference sequence). This CDR3 contains 14 residues. Trimming removed 3 bases from V and 5 bases from J, with 14 bases in between. The CDR3 loop is CASSSGTAGYGYTF. CDR3 in DNA: TGTGCCAGCAGCTCCGGGACGGCGGGTTATGGCTACACCTTC.

V gene TRBV29-1 combines with J gene TRBJ1-1, with 8 bases lining up with TRBD1. Trimming took 3 bases from V and 2 from J; bases not matched to a gene: 5. Per the germline V gene, CDR1 is SQVTM and CDR2 is ANQGSEA. The CDR3 contains 14 residues. CDR3 amino acids: CSVDRGQGNTEAFF. CDR3 sequence (DNA): TGCAGCGTTGACAGGGGGCAAGGAAACACTGAAGCTTTCTTT.

The gene calls are TRBV10-2 and TRBJ1-1; D is unclear. Germline V CDR1 and CDR2: WSHSY, SAAADI. The CDR3 sequence is 12 residues long. V was cut by 5 bases and J by 3 bases, with 7 bases left in between. CDR3 DNA: TGCGCCAGCAGTCCCGACGACACTGAAGCTTTCTTT. It specifies CASSPDDTEAFF.

This clonotype has a handful of counts. The V gene is TRBV24-1, the J gene TRBJ2-2; 8 nucleotides line up with TRBD1. J lost 0 bases, V lost 0 bases, and 2 bases had no gene match. The length of the CDR3 is 17 residues. The germline gives CDR1 KGHDR, CDR2 SFDVKD. CDR3 loop: CATSDLQQGANTGELFF. The DNA of the CDR3 is TGTGCCACCAGTGATTTGCAACAGGGGGCGAACACCGGGGAGCTGTTTTTT.

The chain recombines TRBV29-1 with TRBJ2-1; D is unresolved. Germline V gives CDR1 SQVTM, CDR2 ANQGSEA. The CDR3 runs to 14 residues. V was trimmed by 2 bases and J by 5 bases, leaving 13 bases between them. CDR3 protein: CSVESHIRDNEQFF. CDR3 DNA sequence: TGCAGCGTTGAATCGCATATACGGGACAATGAGCAGTTCTTC.

The J gene is TRBJ2-4, the V gene TRBV11-2, with 7 bases fitting TRBD2. The germline CDR1 and CDR2 sequences are SGHAT and FQNNGV. V gave up 5 bases and J gave up 11 bases; unmatched junction bases: 15. The CDR3 runs 15 residues. This chain's CDR3 is CASSRIGGEGPLQYF. The CDR3 DNA reads as TGTGCCAGCAGCCGAATAGGAGGGGAGGGCCCTCTTCAGTACTTC.

The genes are TRBV19 and TRBJ1-1; no reliable D call. The CDR3 is 9 amino acids. Trimming cost V 9 bases and J 10 bases, with 9 bases left between them. CDR1 is LNHDA, CDR2 SQIVND, per germline (reference sequence). The CDR3 loop is CASRASAFF. The CDR3 region has the DNA TGTGCCAGCCGGGCTTCAGCTTTCTTT.

The chain has TRBV9 and TRBJ1-2; D is uncertain. This CDR3 has 13 residues. Germline CDR1 reads SGDLS; CDR2 reads YYNGEE. Trimming left V 0 bases short and J 8 bases short, with 11 bases between. Written as DNA, the CDR3 is TGTGCCAGCAGCGTAGACGGGTTCCGGGGCTACACCTTC. Translation gives CASSVDGFRGYTF.